These 32 T cell receptor beta chains were sequenced from one sample in a study of long-term antiretroviral therapy in people with HIV. They ran version v3.0 of the immunoSEQ assay at survey level. Here immunoSEQ multiplex PCR was the method, and the copy in TCRdb shows in-frame clones only, minus some. The table shows about 35,000 clones, with roughly 74% occurring only once. The specimen comprised unsorted PBMCs, sampled 3 years after starting antiretroviral therapy. These receptors were taken from a man aged 50 or older with HIV.

This chain joins TRBV15 and TRBJ2-3, with D perhaps TRBD1 (6 bases). Germline loops: CDR1 LNHNV, CDR2 YYDKDF (reference sequence). This CDR3 region has 13 residues. Trimming shortened V by 2 bases and J by 8 bases, and 11 bases separated the two germline ends. The CDR3, as DNA: TGTGCCACCAGCAGAAACAGGGATCGTACGCAGTATTTT. Translated: CATSRNRDRTQYF.

The chain couples TRBV5-8 to TRBJ2-3, with 7 bases aligning to TRBD1. Germline assignment: CDR1 SGHTS and CDR2 YDEGEE. CDR3 size: 15 residues. V trimming: 4 bases; J trimming: 2 bases; junction bases outside the gene matches: 7. CDR3 sequence (DNA): TGTGCCAGCAGCCGGCCGACAGGGCCCACAGATACGCAGTATTTT. This codes for CASSRPTGPTDTQYF.

This clone occurred a few times. The rearrangement joins TRBV18 to TRBJ2-7, with 9 bases that match TRBD1. J gave up 1 base and V 4 bases, and 5 bases lay outside the gene matches. There are 15 residues in the CDR3. CDR1 and CDR2 from the germline V gene are KGHSH and LQKENI. CDR3 protein: CASSLPGQGSYEQYF. As DNA, the CDR3 is TGTGCCAGCTCACTTCCGGGACAGGGTTCCTACGAGCAGTACTTC.

The chain carries TRBV6-6 and TRBJ1-6; D is unresolved. The CDR3 length is 13 residues. The germline V gene has CDR1 MNHNY and CDR2 SVGAGI (reference sequence). Trimming left V 6 bases short and J 6 bases short, with 9 bases between. Here the CDR3 reads CASSYDGNSPLHF. The CDR3 DNA sequence: TGTGCCAGCAGCTACGACGGTAATTCACCCCTCCACTTT.

The rearrangement uses TRBV19 and TRBJ1-4; 10 nucleotides align to TRBD1. V was clipped by 3 bases and J by 10 bases; unmatched bases: 8. The germline CDR1 and CDR2 sequences are LNHDA and SQIVND (reference sequence). The CDR3 sequence is 15 residues long. In DNA form, the CDR3 reads TGTGCCAGTAGTATGGATCGACAGGGGGCAGGAAAACTGTTTTTT. This codes for CASSMDRQGAGKLFF. Filled out from reference TRBV19 and TRBJ1-4, the complete variable domain reads DGGITQSPKYLFRKEGQNVTLSCEQNLNHDAMYWYRQDPGQGLRLIYYSQIVNDFQKGDIAEGYSVSREKKESFPLTVTSAQKNPTAFYLCASSMDRQGAGKLFFGSGTQLSVL.

V is TRBV29-1 and J is TRBJ2-7; D unresolved. The V and J ends lost 7 bases and 0 bases respectively, with 19 bases between them. Germline assignment: CDR1 SQVTM and CDR2 ANQGSEA. The length of the CDR3 is 15 residues. The CDR3 loop is CSARDEALSSYEQYF. The DNA for the CDR3 is TGCAGCGCCAGAGACGAGGCCCTGAGCTCCTACGAGCAGTACTTC.

This rearrangement joins TRBV2 to TRBJ2-5, with 10 positions matching TRBD2. After removal of 5 bases from V and 2 bases from J, the junction contained 11 bases not matched to a gene. Germline lookup yields CDR1 SNHLY and CDR2 FYNNEI. The CDR3 contains 17 residues. CDR3 sequence reads: CASSPKQRGGLQETQYF. In DNA, the CDR3 is TGTGCCAGCAGTCCCAAACAGCGGGGGGGGCTGCAAGAGACCCAGTACTTC.

The chain carries TRBV18 and TRBJ2-7; tentatively, D is TRBD1 or TRBD2 (5 bases each). The CDR3 totals 15 residues. The germline CDR1 and CDR2 sequences are KGHSH and LQKENI. V was trimmed by 2 bases and J by 0 bases, leaving 11 bases between them. CDR3 sequence (DNA): TGTGCCAGCTCACCAACCGGGACGGACTCCTACGAGCAGTACTTC. It specifies CASSPTGTDSYEQYF.

Only one count was recorded for this clone. This chain joins TRBV10-3 and TRBJ2-1; D gene uncertain. The CDR3 runs to 13 residues. The V end lost 7 bases, the J end lost 5 bases, and 12 bases lay between the germline ends. CDR1 ENHRY and CDR2 SYGVKD come from the germline V gene. In nucleotides, the CDR3 is TGTGCCATCACTCTAGATAAAGACAATGAGCAGTTCTTC. It yields the protein CAITLDKDNEQFF.

CDR3 DNA sequence: TGTGCCAGCAGCTTGGCTTGGACAGGGGACGAGCAGTACTTC. Translating it yields CASSLAWTGDEQYF. The rearrangement uses TRBV5-5 and TRBJ2-7; TRBD1 matches 9 bases. CDR1 and CDR2 from the germline V gene are SGHKS and YYEKEE (reference sequence). Trimming at V came to 0 bases and at J to 5 bases, leaving 3 bases not matched to a gene. CDR3 length: 14 amino acids.

The CDR3 reads CASSPSTAGANVLTF. The CDR3 DNA sequence: TGTGCCAGCTCACCTAGCACAGCCGGGGCCAACGTCCTGACTTTC. V gene TRBV18 combines with J gene TRBJ2-6; D gene ambiguous. Trimming left V 3 bases short and J 4 bases short, with 10 bases between. The CDR3 runs 15 residues. Germline V gene data show CDR1 as KGHSH and CDR2 as LQKENI.

V usage is TRBV6-5 and J usage is TRBJ2-7; 10 bases agree with TRBD1. Germline V gives CDR1 MNHEY, CDR2 SVGAGI. V gave up 4 bases and J gave up 4 bases; unmatched junction bases: 7. The CDR3 spans 15 residues. The DNA of the CDR3 is TGTGCCAGCAGTTCACCGGGACAGGGGCTTTACGAGCAGTACTTC. Translating it yields CASSSPGQGLYEQYF.

The chain carries TRBV6-5 and TRBJ1-5; maybe TRBD1 (6 bases). V lost 3 bases to trimming and J lost 5 bases, with 11 bases between them. Germline loops: CDR1 MNHEY, CDR2 SVGAGI. The CDR3 is made up of 14 amino acids. CDR3 sequence: CASSYIGGDQPQHF. The CDR3, as DNA: TGTGCCAGCAGTTATATAGGGGGAGATCAGCCCCAGCATTTT.

The chain is built from TRBV27 and TRBJ1-6; 8 bases map to TRBD1. Germline V gene lookup returns CDR1 MNHEY and CDR2 SMNVEV (reference sequence). V lost 0 bases, J lost 10 bases, and 5 bases stayed unmatched. The CDR3 totals 15 residues. The CDR3 DNA sequence: TGTGCCAGCAGTTTATCGAGCAGGGGGCAGTCACCCCTCCACTTT. Translating gives CASSLSSRGQSPLHF.

This rearrangement joins TRBV29-1 to TRBJ2-4; 7 positions agree with TRBD1. V shed 4 bases and J 6 bases; nucleotides not matched to a gene: 6. The CDR3 consists of 13 residues. Germline CDR1 and CDR2: SQVTM and ANQGSEA. The CDR3 here is CSVGKGQPNIQYF. In DNA form, the CDR3 reads TGCAGCGTTGGTAAGGGACAGCCAAACATTCAGTACTTC.

The genes are TRBV2 and TRBJ2-7; 8 bases map to TRBD2. Germline V lookup: CDR1 SNHLY, CDR2 FYNNEI. The CDR3 runs to 14 residues. V shed 6 bases, J shed 5 bases, and the junction held 9 bases outside the gene matches. The CDR3 DNA reads as TGTGCCAGCAGCCGGGGACTAGTAATCCACGAGCAGTACTTC. Translated, it gives CASSRGLVIHEQYF.

A single count supports this clone. The genes are TRBV18 and TRBJ2-1; the D gene is possibly TRBD2 (6 bases). This CDR3 has 15 residues. Germline V lookup: CDR1 KGHSH, CDR2 LQKENI. The germline V and J ends were trimmed by 5 bases and 0 bases, with 11 bases remaining between them. CDR3 DNA: TGTGCCAGCTCATCGAGCGGGTTCTCCTACAATGAGCAGTTCTTC. As protein: CASSSSGFSYNEQFF.

This clone was seen only once. The genes are TRBV9 and TRBJ2-4; TRBD2 is a possible D gene (6 bases). The CDR3 loop spans 13 amino acids. V gave up 4 bases and J gave up 4 bases, with 9 bases separating them. CDR1 SGDLS and CDR2 YYNGEE come from the germline V gene. Here the CDR3 DNA reads TGTGCCAGCAGCCCTGGGGGGAAAAACATTCAGTACTTC. Protein product: CASSPGGKNIQYF.

The chain employs TRBV5-1 and TRBJ2-5; either TRBD1 or TRBD2 may fit D (5 bases each). The CDR3 consists of 16 residues. CDR1 is SGHRS, CDR2 YFSETQ, per germline. The V gene lost 0 bases and the J gene lost 0 bases, with 12 bases spanning the gap. In DNA, the CDR3 is TGCGCCAGCAGCTTGGCCGGGGCGGCCAACCAAGAGACCCAGTACTTC. Protein: CASSLAGAANQETQYF.

This sequence joins TRBV19 and TRBJ2-3, with 10 positions matching TRBD2. With 4 bases clipped from V and 3 bases from J, the junction kept 10 bases outside the gene matches. The CDR3 sequence is 17 residues long. Germline V CDR1 and CDR2: LNHDA, SQIVND (reference sequence). In nucleotides, the CDR3 is TGTGCCAGTAGTAAACCCCGGGCTAGCGGGAGAACAGATACGCAGTATTTT. Residues: CASSKPRASGRTDTQYF.

The rearrangement uses TRBV25-1 and TRBJ1-6; no reliable D call. V lost 3 bases and J 7 bases, leaving 13 bases between the germline ends. The CDR3 contains 15 residues. Per the germline V gene, CDR1 is MGHDK and CDR2 is SYGVNS. The CDR3 sequence is CASSDTRVVNSPLHF. As DNA, the CDR3 is TGTGCCAGCAGTGACACTAGGGTAGTAAATTCACCCCTCCACTTT.

This clone was seen a handful of times. V gene TRBV27 combines with J gene TRBJ1-2; the D is unclear. This CDR3 contains 14 residues. V was clipped by 4 bases and J by 4 bases, with 13 bases between them. Germline assignment: CDR1 MNHEY and CDR2 SMNVEV (reference sequence). The CDR3 protein is CASSSGPSLYGYTF. CDR3 sequence (DNA): TGTGCCAGCAGTTCCGGCCCCAGTCTCTATGGCTACACCTTC.

This clone was seen just once. One junction end does not reproduce the germline sequence, and a read error may be involved. The genes are TRBV6-5 and TRBJ2-4; perhaps TRBD1 as D (6 bases). Germline V lookup: CDR1 MNHEY, CDR2 SVGAGI. This CDR3 is 13 amino acids long. This chain's CDR3 is CASKRTAQNIQYF. DNA for the CDR3: TGTGCCAGCAAAAGGACAGCCCAAAACATTCAGTACTTC.

This chain connects TRBV7-9 to TRBJ2-3; perhaps TRBD1 as D (6 bases). Germline lookup yields CDR1 SEHNR and CDR2 FQNEAQ (reference sequence). V gave up 1 base and J gave up 1 base, with 9 bases separating them. The CDR3 is 15 amino acids. CDR3 bases: TGTGCCAGCAGCTTAGGGGGACAAGGCACAGATACGCAGTATTTT. Encoded protein: CASSLGGQGTDTQYF.

The chain is built from TRBV28 and TRBJ2-7, with unresolved D. Per the germline V gene, CDR1 is MDHEN and CDR2 is SYDVKM. The length of the CDR3 is 12 residues. The V end was cut by 5 bases, the J end by 6 bases, with 11 bases between. This CDR3 reads CASSTAPSEQYF. Here the CDR3 DNA reads TGTGCCAGCAGTACCGCCCCATCCGAGCAGTACTTC.

The CDR3: CAWSNRSSYGYTF. The CDR3 DNA reads TGTGCCTGGAGTAATCGCAGTTCCTATGGCTACACCTTC. This chain joins TRBV30 and TRBJ1-2; D is unresolved. The CDR3 runs 13 residues. V was pared by 2 bases and J by 4 bases, with 11 bases between. Germline assignment: CDR1 GTSNPN and CDR2 SVGIG (reference sequence).

The CDR3 bases are TGCGCCAGCAGCCTCGGGACAGGGGGCGATGGCTACACCTTC. Its translation: CASSLGTGGDGYTF. The V and J genes are TRBV5-1 and TRBJ1-2, with 12 bases identical to TRBD1. There are 14 residues in the CDR3. V was clipped by 4 bases and J by 6 bases; unmatched bases: 4. CDR1 is SGHRS, CDR2 YFSETQ, per germline.

V and J are TRBV5-1 and TRBJ1-2; maybe TRBD1 (6 bases). V was cut by 4 bases and J by 8 bases, with 15 bases left in between. Germline assignment: CDR1 SGHRS and CDR2 YFSETQ. CDR3 size: 13 residues. The CDR3 DNA reads TGCGCCAGCAGCCGTTCGGACAGCTCGGGCTACACCTTC. Amino acid sequence: CASSRSDSSGYTF.

This chain joins TRBV5-1 and TRBJ2-5; D gene uncertain. Per germline, CDR1 SGHRS and CDR2 YFSETQ. The CDR3 has 16 residues. The ends were cut back, 4 bases at V and 2 bases at J, with 18 bases in the middle. Written as DNA, the CDR3 is TGCGCCAGCAGCCCAAGCATCGGACGGATTCAAGAGACCCAGTACTTC. It translates to CASSPSIGRIQETQYF.

In its sample, this clone was seen a few times. V usage is TRBV4-1 and J usage is TRBJ1-6, with 9 bases that match TRBD1. This CDR3 is built from 18 residues. Germline CDR1 and CDR2: MGHRA and YSYEKL. V dropped 4 bases and J dropped 1; count of bases not matched to a gene: 8. For the CDR3, the DNA is TGCGCCAGCAGCCCGCTCTCGGGACAGGGATCCTATAATTCACCCCTCCACTTT. This sequence encodes CASSPLSGQGSYNSPLHF.

The rearrangement links TRBV7-9 to TRBJ1-2, with TRBD1 matching over 8 bases. The CDR3 is 13 amino acids. V shed 3 bases and J 8 bases; nucleotides not matched to a gene: 5. Germline V gene data show CDR1 as SEHNR and CDR2 as FQNEAQ (reference sequence). The CDR3 nucleotides are TGTGCCAGCAGCTTCCAGGGGGCGCGGGGCTACACCTTC. Its translation: CASSFQGARGYTF.

The CDR3 reads CASSPPRLAGGETQYF. The CDR3, as DNA: TGTGCCAGCTCACCACCGCGACTAGCGGGAGGAGAGACCCAGTACTTC. The rearrangement links TRBV18 to TRBJ2-5; TRBD2 matches at 13 bases. Germline V gene data show CDR1 as KGHSH and CDR2 as LQKENI. The V gene end was trimmed by 0 bases and the J gene end by 4 bases; junction bases not matched to a gene: 2. The CDR3 consists of 16 residues.